These T cell receptor beta chains were read from a single sample in a study of control samples from healthy donors and cancer patients. Profiled with immunoSEQ multiplex PCR; TCRdb holds only in-frame clones, not every one. This table has about 95,000 clones, about 87% appearing once. The sample taken for sequencing was blood. All receptors derive from a woman aged 65 to 85 in good health. The CDR3 runs from the conserved cysteine through the conserved F or W. Size values are once, few and many counts, or a class for expanded clones, and some rows have none.

CDR3 protein: CASSPGQGVNQPQHF
V gene: TRBV3-1/TRBV3-2
J gene: TRBJ1-5
CDR3 length: 15
clone size: once

CDR3 protein: CASSASPGNQPQHF
V gene: TRBV5-1
J gene: TRBJ1-5
CDR3 length: 14
clone size: .

CDR3 protein: CASSREGGRETQYF
V gene: TRBV5-1
J gene: TRBJ2-5
CDR3 length: 14
clone size: once

CDR3 protein: CASSSGLAGHSGANVLTF
V gene: TRBV7-6
J gene: TRBJ2-6
CDR3 length: 18
clone size: .

CDR3 protein: CATSDSSDLSGGRQFF
V gene: TRBV24-1
J gene: TRBJ2-1
CDR3 length: 16
clone size: .

CDR3 protein: CASSAGGPGIQYF
V gene: TRBV19
J gene: TRBJ2-4
CDR3 length: 13
clone size: .

CDR3 protein: CASSQDRANSPLHF
V gene: TRBV4-1
J gene: TRBJ1-6
CDR3 length: 14
clone size: .

CDR3 protein: CASRPIGEETQYF
V gene: TRBV5-4
J gene: TRBJ2-5
CDR3 length: 13
clone size: .

CDR3 protein: CAWRPSRAGELFF
V gene: TRBV30
J gene: TRBJ2-2
CDR3 length: 13
clone size: .

CDR3 protein: CASSNDRAGDTQYF
V gene: TRBV7-9
J gene: TRBJ2-3
CDR3 length: 14
clone size: .

CDR3 protein: CASSLGGGPTDTQYF
V gene: TRBV13
J gene: TRBJ2-3
CDR3 length: 15
clone size: .

CDR3 protein: CASSLSGSGRTDTQYF
V gene: TRBV7-9
J gene: TRBJ2-3
CDR3 length: 16
clone size: few

CDR3 protein: CASSLGGTGELFF
V gene: TRBV12-3/TRBV12-4
J gene: TRBJ2-2
CDR3 length: 13
clone size: .

CDR3 protein: CASSLAGSTDTQYF
V gene: TRBV5-4
J gene: TRBJ2-3
CDR3 length: 14
clone size: once

CDR3 protein: CASSIDQGGNEKLFF
V gene: TRBV19
J gene: TRBJ1-4
CDR3 length: 15
clone size: .

CDR3 protein: CASSQDLARGEQFF
V gene: TRBV3-1/TRBV3-2
J gene: TRBJ2-1
CDR3 length: 14
clone size: once

CDR3 protein: CASRVWTSGEQFF
V gene: TRBV6-5
J gene: TRBJ2-1
CDR3 length: 13
clone size: .

CDR3 protein: CAWSGALSGEQYF
V gene: TRBV30
J gene: TRBJ2-3
CDR3 length: 13
clone size: .

CDR3 protein: CAWSLQGASNSPLHF
V gene: TRBV30
J gene: TRBJ1-6
CDR3 length: 15
clone size: .

CDR3 protein: CAWGSWGQPQHF
V gene: TRBV30
J gene: TRBJ1-5
CDR3 length: 12
clone size: .

CDR3 protein: CASSTSGTSYTDTQYF
V gene: TRBV5-1
J gene: TRBJ2-3
CDR3 length: 16
clone size: .

CDR3 protein: CATSRASTDTQYF
V gene: TRBV15
J gene: TRBJ2-3
CDR3 length: 13
clone size: .

CDR3 protein: CASSLLDSGYTF
V gene: TRBV7-8
J gene: TRBJ1-2
CDR3 length: 12
clone size: .

CDR3 protein: CASSSEFRGQSGYTF
V gene: TRBV28
J gene: TRBJ1-2
CDR3 length: 15
clone size: .

CDR3 protein: CASSPEGGTGYGYTF
V gene: TRBV7-9
J gene: TRBJ1-2
CDR3 length: 15
clone size: .

CDR3 protein: CASSLRAGPFSPLHF
V gene: TRBV5-6
J gene: TRBJ1-6
CDR3 length: 15
clone size: once

CDR3 protein: CAISPSGGAQETQYF
V gene: TRBV10-3
J gene: TRBJ2-5
CDR3 length: 15
clone size: .

CDR3 protein: CASSAGRSYNSPLHF
V gene: TRBV2
J gene: TRBJ1-6
CDR3 length: 15
clone size: few

CDR3 protein: CASSEGRTNQPQHF
V gene: TRBV2
J gene: TRBJ1-5
CDR3 length: 14
clone size: .

CDR3 protein: CASSYTGNTEAFF
V gene: TRBV6-5
J gene: TRBJ1-1
CDR3 length: 13
clone size: once

CDR3 protein: CATSDPDQPQHF
V gene: TRBV24-1
J gene: TRBJ1-5
CDR3 length: 12
clone size: .

CDR3 protein: CASTRGRSRNEQFF
V gene: TRBV10-2
J gene: TRBJ2-1
CDR3 length: 14
clone size: .

CDR3 protein: CASSRFAKSNQPQHF
V gene: TRBV19
J gene: TRBJ1-5
CDR3 length: 15
clone size: .

CDR3 protein: CASSQDFTGGFGGYTF
V gene: TRBV4-1
J gene: TRBJ1-2
CDR3 length: 16
clone size: .

CDR3 protein: CASSEDGARTDTQYF
V gene: TRBV6-1
J gene: TRBJ2-3
CDR3 length: 15
clone size: .

CDR3 protein: CASSLAAGGQDGYTF
V gene: TRBV5-1
J gene: TRBJ1-2
CDR3 length: 15
clone size: .

CDR3 protein: CASSLNVGSYNEQFF
V gene: TRBV5-4
J gene: TRBJ2-1
CDR3 length: 15
clone size: .

CDR3 protein: CASKDQGANTGELFF
V gene: TRBV2
J gene: TRBJ2-2
CDR3 length: 15
clone size: .

CDR3 protein: CASSQEEGVRNEQFF
V gene: TRBV4-3
J gene: TRBJ2-1
CDR3 length: 15
clone size: medium-sized

CDR3 protein: CASRLDTWETQYF
V gene: TRBV5-1
J gene: TRBJ2-5
CDR3 length: 13
clone size: .

CDR3 protein: CASSPLAGGPLSGELFF
V gene: TRBV6-2/TRBV6-3
J gene: TRBJ2-2
CDR3 length: 17
clone size: .

CDR3 protein: CASSLGVALSGYTF
V gene: TRBV5-4
J gene: TRBJ1-2
CDR3 length: 14
clone size: .

CDR3 protein: CSVEVEDYGYTF
V gene: TRBV29-1
J gene: TRBJ1-2
CDR3 length: 12
clone size: .

CDR3 protein: CASSFFNRVNTEAFF
V gene: TRBV5-4
J gene: TRBJ1-1
CDR3 length: 15
clone size: .

CDR3 protein: CASSVQGVDGYTF
V gene: TRBV2
J gene: TRBJ1-2
CDR3 length: 13
clone size: .